A selection of T cell receptor beta chains follows, all from one sample in a study of shared clonotypes between healthy human individuals. Here immunoSEQ multiplex PCR was the method, and the copy in TCRdb shows in-frame clones only, minus some. The sample has approximately 2,300,000 clones, 80% to 95% seen once. Sequencing was carried out using naive CD4+ T cells from PBMCs. The receptors were sampled from a man between 18 and 35 years old in good health. Some clones in this sample may be carry-over from other donors' samples. Each CDR3 is given with its conserved first and last residue. D genes are given only for firm matches. Size tells how often a clone was seen (once, few, many) or the class of an expanded clone, and some rows leave it out.

V gene: TRBV6-5
clone size: -
J gene: TRBJ2-7
D gene: -
CDR3 DNA: TGTGCCAGCAGTTATGATTGGGCCTCTTTAGGCGAGCAGTACTTC
CDR3 protein: CASSYDWASLGEQYF

V gene: TRBV7-9
clone size: -
J gene: TRBJ2-5
D gene: TRBD2
CDR3 DNA: TGTGCCAGCAGCCAGCCGGGGGGGAAAGAGACCCAGTACTTC
CDR3 protein: CASSQPGGKETQYF

V gene: TRBV5-8
clone size: once
J gene: TRBJ2-7
D gene: TRBD2
CDR3 DNA: TGTGCCAGCAGCATTCGACTAGCAGCTATCGGGCAGTACTTC
CDR3 protein: CASSIRLAAIGQYF

V gene: TRBV19
clone size: -
J gene: TRBJ2-3
D gene: -
CDR3 DNA: TGTGCCAGTAGTATTCTAGCGCCCCAACTGGATACGCAGTATTTT
CDR3 protein: CASSILAPQLDTQYF

V gene: TRBV6-1
clone size: -
J gene: TRBJ2-2
D gene: TRBD2
CDR3 DNA: TGTGCCAGCAGTGAAAAGCGGGCTAGCGGGAGGACCGGGGAGCTGTTTTTT
CDR3 protein: CASSEKRASGRTGELFF

V gene: TRBV6-1
clone size: -
J gene: TRBJ1-1
D gene: -
CDR3 DNA: TGTGCCAGCATCGAGGAGGAAGCTTTCTTT
CDR3 protein: CASIEEEAFF

V gene: TRBV6-5
clone size: few
J gene: TRBJ1-5
D gene: -
CDR3 DNA: TGTGCCAGCAGTTCTCCGGTGGCCCCCCGGGCCCAGCATTTT
CDR3 protein: CASSSPVAPRAQHF

V gene: TRBV18
clone size: -
J gene: TRBJ1-2
D gene: -
CDR3 DNA: TGTGCCAGCTCGCGAGGAAACTATGGCTACACCTTC
CDR3 protein: CASSRGNYGYTF

V gene: TRBV6-1
clone size: -
J gene: TRBJ2-1
D gene: TRBD2
CDR3 DNA: TGTGCCAGCAAAGAGACTAGCGGGAGATGGATTGAGCAGTTCTTC
CDR3 protein: CASKETSGRWIEQFF

V gene: TRBV11-1
clone size: -
J gene: TRBJ2-7
D gene: TRBD2
CDR3 DNA: TGTGCCAGCAGCTTAGGACGGACTAGCGGGAGCTCCTACGAGCAGTACTTC
CDR3 protein: CASSLGRTSGSSYEQYF

V gene: TRBV7-8
clone size: -
J gene: TRBJ1-1
D gene: -
CDR3 DNA: TGTGCCAGCAGCTTAACAGCGGGGAACACTGAAGCTTTCTTT
CDR3 protein: CASSLTAGNTEAFF

V gene: TRBV4-3
clone size: -
J gene: TRBJ1-2
D gene: -
CDR3 DNA: TGCGCCAGCAGCCAAGAAGCGGAACCCCTTAACTATGGCTACACCTTC
CDR3 protein: CASSQEAEPLNYGYTF

V gene: TRBV28
clone size: -
J gene: TRBJ2-1
D gene: TRBD1
CDR3 DNA: TGTGCCAGCACAGGGGACAGCCAAAACTACAATGAGCAGTTCTTC
CDR3 protein: CASTGDSQNYNEQFF

V gene: TRBV28
clone size: -
J gene: TRBJ1-1
D gene: -
CDR3 DNA: TGTGCCAGCACCTCAGGGACCATGAACACTGAAGCTTTCTTT
CDR3 protein: CASTSGTMNTEAFF

V gene: TRBV14
clone size: -
J gene: TRBJ2-3
D gene: -
CDR3 DNA: TGTGCCAGCAGCCAAGATTGGAGAGATACGCAGTATTTT
CDR3 protein: CASSQDWRDTQYF

V gene: TRBV18
clone size: -
J gene: TRBJ1-1
D gene: -
CDR3 DNA: TGTGCCAGCTCACAGGGGCGCAACACTGAAGCTTTCTTT
CDR3 protein: CASSQGRNTEAFF

V gene: TRBV7-9
clone size: -
J gene: TRBJ2-3
D gene: TRBD2
CDR3 DNA: TGTGCCAGCAGCCCGCCACTAGCGGGAGGGGTGTATTTT
CDR3 protein: CASSPPLAGGVYF

V gene: TRBV19
clone size: -
J gene: TRBJ2-1
D gene: TRBD2
CDR3 DNA: TGTGCCAGTAGTCCTATATGGGCTAGCGGGAGGGAGGGCAATGAGCAGTTCTTC
CDR3 protein: CASSPIWASGREGNEQFF

V gene: TRBV6-1
clone size: -
J gene: TRBJ2-1
D gene: -
CDR3 DNA: TGTGCCAGCACCCCAAGCCTTTACTCCTACAATGAGCAGTTCTTC
CDR3 protein: CASTPSLYSYNEQFF

V gene: TRBV11-2
clone size: -
J gene: TRBJ2-3
D gene: -
CDR3 DNA: TGTGCCAGCAGCCCGCGGGTTCTACCGGGACCGGATTTGGGTTTT
CDR3 protein: CASSPRVLPGPDLGF

V gene: TRBV4-1
clone size: -
J gene: TRBJ1-4
D gene: -
CDR3 DNA: TGCGCCAGCAGCCCCGTCGGGACGGGGAATGAAAAACTGTTTTTT
CDR3 protein: CASSPVGTGNEKLFF

V gene: TRBV4-2
clone size: -
J gene: TRBJ2-1
D gene: TRBD2
CDR3 DNA: TGTGCCAGCAGCCAAAGCCGGACTAGCGGGAATGGGCAGTTCTTC
CDR3 protein: CASSQSRTSGNGQFF

V gene: TRBV19
clone size: -
J gene: TRBJ2-5
D gene: -
CDR3 DNA: TGTGCCAGTACCACAGGGGGGGCCGGGGAGACCCAGTACTTC
CDR3 protein: CASTTGGAGETQYF

V gene: TRBV7-9
clone size: -
J gene: TRBJ1-5
D gene: -
CDR3 DNA: TGTGCCAGCAGCCCGTCAGATTCCGCCAGGGGCATCGGTCAGCCCCAGCATTTT
CDR3 protein: CASSPSDSARGIGQPQHF

V gene: TRBV15
clone size: -
J gene: TRBJ2-5
D gene: -
CDR3 DNA: TGTGCCACCAGCAGGCCCCCAGGAGGTCAAGAGACCCAGTACTTC
CDR3 protein: CATSRPPGGQETQYF

V gene: TRBV21-1
clone size: -
J gene: TRBJ2-2
D gene: -
CDR3 DNA: TGTGCCAGCAGCAAAATCAGGTGGTGGCGCCAGGGAACGACCGGGGAGCTGTTTTTT
CDR3 protein: CASSKIRWWRQGTTGELFF

V gene: TRBV5-8
clone size: -
J gene: TRBJ2-7
D gene: TRBD2
CDR3 DNA: TGTGCCAGCAGCTTCACCAGCGGGAGGGCCTACGAGCAGTACTTC
CDR3 protein: CASSFTSGRAYEQYF

V gene: TRBV28
clone size: -
J gene: TRBJ1-2
D gene: -
CDR3 DNA: TGTGCCAGCAGCTTAAGGGGTTATGGCTACACCTTC
CDR3 protein: CASSLRGYGYTF

V gene: TRBV29-1
clone size: once
J gene: TRBJ2-1
D gene: -
CDR3 DNA: TGCAGCGCTAGCTCCGATGAGCAGTTCTTC
CDR3 protein: CSASSDEQFF

V gene: TRBV29-1
clone size: -
J gene: TRBJ1-1
D gene: -
CDR3 DNA: TGCAGCGTCGTACTAGGGGTCGGAGCTTTCTTT
CDR3 protein: CSVVLGVGAFF

V gene: TRBV28
clone size: -
J gene: TRBJ1-5
D gene: TRBD1
CDR3 DNA: TGTGCCAGCAGTTTAGGACAGGTGGTCAGGCCCCAGCATTTT
CDR3 protein: CASSLGQVVRPQHF

V gene: TRBV10-3
clone size: few
J gene: TRBJ1-1
D gene: -
CDR3 DNA: TGTGCCATCAGTGAGGCTTTGCAAGCTGAAGCTTTCTTT
CDR3 protein: CAISEALQAEAFF

V gene: TRBV15
clone size: -
J gene: TRBJ1-3
D gene: TRBD1
CDR3 DNA: TGTGCCACCAGCAGGGGAGGGGGCGACGGAGGTAACACCATATATTTT
CDR3 protein: CATSRGGGDGGNTIYF

V gene: TRBV9
clone size: -
J gene: TRBJ1-3
D gene: TRBD1
CDR3 DNA: TGTGCCAGCGAGACGTCCCCCGACAGGGTGGGATATTTT
CDR3 protein: CASETSPDRVGYF

V gene: TRBV28
clone size: -
J gene: TRBJ2-7
D gene: TRBD2
CDR3 DNA: TGTGCCAGCAAGGGGACTAGCGGTACCTACGAGCAGTACTTC
CDR3 protein: CASKGTSGTYEQYF

V gene: TRBV5-1
clone size: -
J gene: TRBJ2-5
D gene: TRBD1
CDR3 DNA: TGCGCCAGCAGCCCAGGAGTTAATGGACAGGGGTTAGAGACCCAGTACTTC
CDR3 protein: CASSPGVNGQGLETQYF

V gene: TRBV29-1
clone size: -
J gene: TRBJ1-1
D gene: -
CDR3 DNA: TGCAGCGTTGGGGGACGCTTGAACACTGAAGCTTTCTTT
CDR3 protein: CSVGGRLNTEAFF

V gene: TRBV5-1
clone size: -
J gene: TRBJ2-7
D gene: TRBD2
CDR3 DNA: TGCGCCAGCGCCGGGGCGGGAGACTCCTACGAGCAGTACTTC
CDR3 protein: CASAGAGDSYEQYF

V gene: TRBV4-2
clone size: -
J gene: TRBJ2-7
D gene: -
CDR3 DNA: TGTGCCAGCAGCCAAGAAAGCTTGGGGGACAGGGGCTTTGGTAGCGGGAGGCTTTCCTACGAGCAGTACTTC
CDR3 protein: CASSQESLGDRGFGSGRLSYEQYF

V gene: TRBV19
clone size: -
J gene: TRBJ2-7
D gene: TRBD2
CDR3 DNA: TGTGCCAGTAGTAATGGGTATAGCGGGAGAAATCCCTACGAGCAGTACTTC
CDR3 protein: CASSNGYSGRNPYEQYF

V gene: TRBV15
clone size: -
J gene: TRBJ2-7
D gene: TRBD2
CDR3 DNA: TGTGCCACCAGCAAGAGGACTAGCGAAAGCTACGAGCAGTACTTC
CDR3 protein: CATSKRTSESYEQYF

V gene: TRBV9
clone size: -
J gene: TRBJ2-5
D gene: -
CDR3 DNA: TGTGCCAGCAGCGTAGCGACAGACACACAAGAGACCCAGTACTTC
CDR3 protein: CASSVATDTQETQYF

V gene: TRBV2
clone size: -
J gene: TRBJ1-3
D gene: TRBD1
CDR3 DNA: TGTGCCAGCGGGGGGATCAGGGGGACAGCCTCTGGAAACACCATATATTTT
CDR3 protein: CASGGIRGTASGNTIYF

V gene: TRBV5-1
clone size: -
J gene: TRBJ2-3
D gene: TRBD2
CDR3 DNA: TGCGCCAGCAGCCGGGGACTAGCGGGACTTTCGGATACGCAGTATTTT
CDR3 protein: CASSRGLAGLSDTQYF

V gene: TRBV28
clone size: -
J gene: TRBJ2-3
D gene: TRBD2
CDR3 DNA: TGTGCCAGCAGCCCCTCCCTAGCGGGTCCGGAAGGTACGCAGTATTTT
CDR3 protein: CASSPSLAGPEGTQYF